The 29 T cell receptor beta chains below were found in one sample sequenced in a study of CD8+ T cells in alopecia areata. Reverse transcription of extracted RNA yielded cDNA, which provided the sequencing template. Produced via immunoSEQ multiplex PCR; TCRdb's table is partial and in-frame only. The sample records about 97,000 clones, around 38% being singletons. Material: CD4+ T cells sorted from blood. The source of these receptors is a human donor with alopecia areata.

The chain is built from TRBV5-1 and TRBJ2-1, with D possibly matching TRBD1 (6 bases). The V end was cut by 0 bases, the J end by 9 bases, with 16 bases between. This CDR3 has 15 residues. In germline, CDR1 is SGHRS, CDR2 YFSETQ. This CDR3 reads CASSLVQGRHGEQFF. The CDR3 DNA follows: TGCGCCAGCAGCTTGGTTCAGGGGCGTCATGGTGAGCAGTTCTTC.

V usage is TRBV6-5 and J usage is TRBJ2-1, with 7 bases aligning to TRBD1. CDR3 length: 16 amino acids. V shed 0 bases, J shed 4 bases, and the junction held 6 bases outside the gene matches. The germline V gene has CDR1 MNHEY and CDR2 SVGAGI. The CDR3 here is CASSYSAGGLYNEQFF. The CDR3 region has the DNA TGTGCCAGCAGTTACTCGGCAGGGGGATTATACAATGAGCAGTTCTTC.

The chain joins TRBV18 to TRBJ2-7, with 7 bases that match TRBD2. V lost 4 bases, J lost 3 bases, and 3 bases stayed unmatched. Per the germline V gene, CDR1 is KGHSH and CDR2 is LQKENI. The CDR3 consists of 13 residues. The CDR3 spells CASSRGGNYEQYF. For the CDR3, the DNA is TGTGCCAGCTCACGGGGGGGAAACTACGAGCAGTACTTC.

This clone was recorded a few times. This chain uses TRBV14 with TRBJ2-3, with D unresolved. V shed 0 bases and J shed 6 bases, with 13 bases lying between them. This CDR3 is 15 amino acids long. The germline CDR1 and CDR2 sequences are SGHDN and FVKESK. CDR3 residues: CASSQESRSWDTQYF. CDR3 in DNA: TGTGCCAGCAGCCAAGAAAGTCGTTCCTGGGATACGCAGTATTTT.

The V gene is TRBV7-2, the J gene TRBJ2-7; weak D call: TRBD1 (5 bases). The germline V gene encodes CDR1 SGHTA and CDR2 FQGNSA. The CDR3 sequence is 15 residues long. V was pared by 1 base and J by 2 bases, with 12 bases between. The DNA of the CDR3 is TGTGCCAGCAGCTTAGACGGCGCGGACACCTACGAGCAGTACTTC. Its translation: CASSLDGADTYEQYF.

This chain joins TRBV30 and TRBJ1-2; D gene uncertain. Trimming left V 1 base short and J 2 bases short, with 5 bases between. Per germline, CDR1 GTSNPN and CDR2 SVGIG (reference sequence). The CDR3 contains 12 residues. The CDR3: CAWSASNYGYTF. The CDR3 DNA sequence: TGTGCCTGGAGTGCCTCCAACTATGGCTACACCTTC.

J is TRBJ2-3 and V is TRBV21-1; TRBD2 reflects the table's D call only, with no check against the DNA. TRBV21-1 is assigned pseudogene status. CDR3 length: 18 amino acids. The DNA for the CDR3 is TGTGCCAGCAGCAAAAAGAGACCTAGCGAACGCCCTGGAGATACGCAGTATTTT. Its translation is CASSKKRPSERPGDTQYF.

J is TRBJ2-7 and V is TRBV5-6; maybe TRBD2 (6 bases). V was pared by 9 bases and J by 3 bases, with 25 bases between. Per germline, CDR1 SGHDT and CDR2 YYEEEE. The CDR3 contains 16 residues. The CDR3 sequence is CATTSGGGVADYEQYF. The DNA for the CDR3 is TGTGCCACGACTTCCGGCGGCGGGGTTGCAGACTACGAGCAGTACTTC.

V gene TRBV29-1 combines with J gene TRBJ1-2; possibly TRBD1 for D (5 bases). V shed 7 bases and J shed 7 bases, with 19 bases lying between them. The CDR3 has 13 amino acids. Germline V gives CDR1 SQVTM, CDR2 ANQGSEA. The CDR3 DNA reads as TGCAGCGCCTCGGGAGTGGGGCCTTCTGGCTACACCTTC. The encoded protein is CSASGVGPSGYTF.

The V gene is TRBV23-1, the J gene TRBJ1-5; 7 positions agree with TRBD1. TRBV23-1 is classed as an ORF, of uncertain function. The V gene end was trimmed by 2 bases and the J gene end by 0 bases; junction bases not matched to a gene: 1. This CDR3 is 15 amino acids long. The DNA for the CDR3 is TGCGCCAGCAGTCAAGGGACAGCTAGCAATCAGCCCCAGCATTTT. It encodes CASSQGTASNQPQHF.

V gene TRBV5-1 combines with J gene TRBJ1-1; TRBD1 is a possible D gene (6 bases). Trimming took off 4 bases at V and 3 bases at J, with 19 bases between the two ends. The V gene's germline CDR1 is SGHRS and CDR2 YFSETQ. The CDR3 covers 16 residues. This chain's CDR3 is CASSLGQIGGHTEAFF. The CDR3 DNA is TGCGCCAGCAGCCTAGGACAGATCGGGGGACACACTGAAGCTTTCTTT. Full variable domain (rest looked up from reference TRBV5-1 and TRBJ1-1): KAGVTQTPRYLIKTRGQQVTLSCSPISGHRSVSWYQQTPGQGLQFLFEYFSETQRNKGNFPGRFSGRQFSNSRSEMNVSTLELGDSALYLCASSLGQIGGHTEAFFGQGTRLTVV.

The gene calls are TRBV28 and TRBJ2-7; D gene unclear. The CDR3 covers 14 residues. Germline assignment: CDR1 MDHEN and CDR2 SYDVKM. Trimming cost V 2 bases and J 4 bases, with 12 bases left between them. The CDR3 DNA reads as TGTGCCAGCAGTTTAGCTGGGTCTAAGTACGAGCAGTACTTC. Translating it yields CASSLAGSKYEQYF.

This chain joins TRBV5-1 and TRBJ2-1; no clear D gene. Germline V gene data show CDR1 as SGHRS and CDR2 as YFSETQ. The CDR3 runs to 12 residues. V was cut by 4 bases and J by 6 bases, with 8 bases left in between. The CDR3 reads CASSRPANEQFF. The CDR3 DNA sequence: TGCGCCAGCAGCCGACCTGCCAATGAGCAGTTCTTC.

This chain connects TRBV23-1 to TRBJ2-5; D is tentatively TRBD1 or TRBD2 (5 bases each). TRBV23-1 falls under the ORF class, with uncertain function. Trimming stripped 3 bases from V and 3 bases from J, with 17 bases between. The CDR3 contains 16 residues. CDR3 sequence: CASSQQTGTEKETQYF. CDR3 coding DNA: TGCGCCAGCAGTCAGCAGACGGGGACGGAGAAAGAGACCCAGTACTTC.

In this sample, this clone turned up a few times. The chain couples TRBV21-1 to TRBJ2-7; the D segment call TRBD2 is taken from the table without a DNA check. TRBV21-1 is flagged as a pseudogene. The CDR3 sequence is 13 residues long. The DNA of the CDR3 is TGTGCCGGAGCGGTCCTTGGGAGGTACGAGCAGTACTTC. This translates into CAGAVLGRYEQYF.

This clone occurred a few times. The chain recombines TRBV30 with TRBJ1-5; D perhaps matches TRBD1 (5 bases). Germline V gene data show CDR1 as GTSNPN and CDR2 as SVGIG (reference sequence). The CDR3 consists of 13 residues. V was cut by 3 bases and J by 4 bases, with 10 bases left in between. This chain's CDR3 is CAWSSGGNQPQHF. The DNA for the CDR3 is TGTGCCTGGAGCTCCGGGGGGAATCAGCCCCAGCATTTT.

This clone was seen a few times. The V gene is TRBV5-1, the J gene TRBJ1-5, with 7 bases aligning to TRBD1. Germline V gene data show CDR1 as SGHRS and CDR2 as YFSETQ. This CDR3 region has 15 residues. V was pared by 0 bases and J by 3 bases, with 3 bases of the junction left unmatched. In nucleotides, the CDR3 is TGCGCCAGCAGCTTGGGGGACAGACTCAATCAGCCCCAGCATTTT. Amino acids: CASSLGDRLNQPQHF. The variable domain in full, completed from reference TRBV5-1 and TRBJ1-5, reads KAGVTQTPRYLIKTRGQQVTLSCSPISGHRSVSWYQQTPGQGLQFLFEYFSETQRNKGNFPGRFSGRQFSNSRSEMNVSTLELGDSALYLCASSLGDRLNQPQHFGDGTRLSIL.

This CDR3 reads CASSLWRETQYF. The CDR3 bases are TGTGCCAGCTCACTGTGGAGGGAGACCCAGTACTTC. The V and J genes are TRBV18 and TRBJ2-5, with D possibly TRBD2 on 5 matching bases. This CDR3 has 12 amino acids. Per germline, CDR1 KGHSH and CDR2 LQKENI. Trimming pared 4 bases from V and 5 bases from J, leaving 8 bases between. The entire variable domain, with the rest obtained from reference TRBV18 and TRBJ2-5, is as follows: NAGVMQNPRHLVRRRGQEARLRCSPMKGHSHVYWYRQLPEEGLKFMVYLQKENIIDESGMPKERFSAEFPKEGPSILRIQQVVRGDSAAYFCASSLWRETQYFGPGTRLLVL.

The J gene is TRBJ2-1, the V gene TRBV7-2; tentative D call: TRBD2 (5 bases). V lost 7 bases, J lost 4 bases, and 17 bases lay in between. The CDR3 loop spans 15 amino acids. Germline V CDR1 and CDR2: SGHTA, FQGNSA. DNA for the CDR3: TGTGCCAGCATCCTATTCGTAGCGCCTTACAATGAGCAGTTCTTC. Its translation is CASILFVAPYNEQFF.

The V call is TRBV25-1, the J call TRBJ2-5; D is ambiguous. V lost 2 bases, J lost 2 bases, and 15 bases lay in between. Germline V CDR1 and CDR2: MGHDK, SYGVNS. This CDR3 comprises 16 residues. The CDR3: CASSEPYGLWQETQYF. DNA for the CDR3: TGTGCCAGCAGTGAACCGTACGGGTTGTGGCAAGAGACCCAGTACTTC.

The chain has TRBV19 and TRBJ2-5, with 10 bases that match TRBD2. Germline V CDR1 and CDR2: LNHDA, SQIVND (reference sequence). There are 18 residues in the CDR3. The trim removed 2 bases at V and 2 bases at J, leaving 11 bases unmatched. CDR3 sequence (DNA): TGTGCCAGTAGTATATCAAGCCTAGCGGGGGTGCTACAAGAGACCCAGTACTTC. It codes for CASSISSLAGVLQETQYF.

The CDR3 coding sequence is TGTGCCAGCAGCCGATCCGGAGGAGGGGACGAGCAGTACTTC. This sequence encodes CASSRSGGGDEQYF. This sequence joins TRBV7-9 and TRBJ2-7; D perhaps matches TRBD2 (6 bases). The CDR3 loop spans 14 amino acids. V lost 5 bases and J lost 5, with 16 bases in between. Germline CDR1 SEHNR, CDR2 FQNEAQ (reference sequence).

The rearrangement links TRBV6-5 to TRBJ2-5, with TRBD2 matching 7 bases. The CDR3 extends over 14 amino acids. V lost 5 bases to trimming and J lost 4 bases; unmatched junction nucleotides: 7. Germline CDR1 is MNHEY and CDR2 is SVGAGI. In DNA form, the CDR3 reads TGTGCCAGCAGTGTGGACTTAGCGGGAGAGACCCAGTACTTC. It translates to CASSVDLAGETQYF.

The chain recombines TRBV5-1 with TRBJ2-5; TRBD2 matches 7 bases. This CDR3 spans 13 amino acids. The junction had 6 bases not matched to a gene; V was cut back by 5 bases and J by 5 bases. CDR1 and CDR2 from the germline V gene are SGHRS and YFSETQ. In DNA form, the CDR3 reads TGCGCCAGCAGACCAAGCGGGACGGAGACCCAGTACTTC. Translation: CASRPSGTETQYF.

The DNA for the CDR3 is TGTGCCAGCAGCTTATGGGCAGGGGGCAGGAATGAGCAGTTCTTC. Protein product: CASSLWAGGRNEQFF. V gene TRBV7-2 combines with J gene TRBJ2-1, with 8 bases that match TRBD1. CDR3 length: 15 amino acids. V shed 2 bases and J 7 bases; nucleotides not matched to a gene: 7. Per germline, CDR1 SGHTA and CDR2 FQGNSA.

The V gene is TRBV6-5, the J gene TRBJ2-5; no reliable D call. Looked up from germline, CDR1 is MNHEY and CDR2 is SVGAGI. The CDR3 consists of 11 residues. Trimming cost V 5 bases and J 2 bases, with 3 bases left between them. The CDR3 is CASSEQETQYF. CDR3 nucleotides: TGTGCCAGCAGTGAACAAGAGACCCAGTACTTC.

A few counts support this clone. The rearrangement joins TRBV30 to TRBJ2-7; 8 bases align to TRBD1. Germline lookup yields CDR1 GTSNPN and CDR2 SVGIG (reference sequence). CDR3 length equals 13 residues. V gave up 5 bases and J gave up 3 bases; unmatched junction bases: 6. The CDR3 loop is CAWEQGEFYEQYF. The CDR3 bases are TGTGCCTGGGAACAGGGGGAATTCTACGAGCAGTACTTC.

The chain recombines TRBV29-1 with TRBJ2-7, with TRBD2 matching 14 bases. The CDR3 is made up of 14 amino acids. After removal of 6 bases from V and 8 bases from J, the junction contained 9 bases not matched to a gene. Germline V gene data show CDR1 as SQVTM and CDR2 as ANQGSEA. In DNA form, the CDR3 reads TGCAGCGTAGGAAAAGGACTAGCGGGAGGACAGCAGTACTTC. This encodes CSVGKGLAGGQQYF.

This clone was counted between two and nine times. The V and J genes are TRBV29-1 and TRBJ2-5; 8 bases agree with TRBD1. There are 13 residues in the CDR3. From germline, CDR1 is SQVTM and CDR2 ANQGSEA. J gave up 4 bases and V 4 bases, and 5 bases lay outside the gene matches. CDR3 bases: TGCAGCGTTGCCACAGGGGGAGGAGAGACCCAGTACTTC. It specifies CSVATGGGETQYF.